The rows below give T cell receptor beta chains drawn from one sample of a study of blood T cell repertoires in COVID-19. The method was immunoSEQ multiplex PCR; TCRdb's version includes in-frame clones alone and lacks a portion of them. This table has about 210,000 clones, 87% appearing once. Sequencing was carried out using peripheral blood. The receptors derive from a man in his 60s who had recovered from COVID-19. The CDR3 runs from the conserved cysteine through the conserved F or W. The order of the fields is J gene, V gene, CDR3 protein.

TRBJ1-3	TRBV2	CASNERSSGNTIYF
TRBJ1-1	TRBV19	CASRYPGTENTEAFF
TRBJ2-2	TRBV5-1	CASSPSGGANTGELFF
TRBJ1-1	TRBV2	CASSAGQGRPGEAFF
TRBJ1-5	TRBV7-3	CASSPQGPGNQPQHF
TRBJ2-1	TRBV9	CASSVRQSYNEQFF
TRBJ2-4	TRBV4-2	CASSQVGAGGQNIQYF
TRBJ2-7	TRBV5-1	CASSVDTSYEQYF
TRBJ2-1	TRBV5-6	CASSLVQTYNEQFF
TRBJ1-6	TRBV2	CASPAGGSDSPLHF
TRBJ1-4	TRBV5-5	CASSMGTGKEKLFF
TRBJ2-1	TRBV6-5	CASSYRFLTGEQFF
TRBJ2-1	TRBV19	CASSPHINSLDEQFF
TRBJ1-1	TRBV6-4	CASTPGQGAAEAFF
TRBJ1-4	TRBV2	CASIGDSNEKLFF
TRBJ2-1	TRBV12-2	CASRLAGTSETTGSYNEQFF
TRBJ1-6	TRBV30	CAWSAVGTGASPLHF
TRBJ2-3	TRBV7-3	CASSPQNTDTQYF
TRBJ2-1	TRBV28	CASSRIQGTSYNEQFF
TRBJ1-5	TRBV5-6	CASSAQGISNQPQHF
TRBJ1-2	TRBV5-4	CASSIPQGANYGYTF
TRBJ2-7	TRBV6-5	CASSYSKASFDEQYF
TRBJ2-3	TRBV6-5	CASRLDRGTDTQYF
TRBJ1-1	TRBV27	CASRQDRLSNTEAFF
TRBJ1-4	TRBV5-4	CASSLAPSGLNNEKLFF
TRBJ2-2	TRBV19	CASSILGDYTGELFF
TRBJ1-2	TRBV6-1	CASSEARRTGPYGYTF
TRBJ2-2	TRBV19	CASSPLATGSNTGELFF
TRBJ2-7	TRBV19	CASSIAGTATYEQYF
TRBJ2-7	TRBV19	CASSRGGEDYEQYF
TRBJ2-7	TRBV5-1	CASSGGSSGSYEQYF
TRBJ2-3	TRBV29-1	CSVELAGGTDTQYF
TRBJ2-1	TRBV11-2	CASATADNEQFF
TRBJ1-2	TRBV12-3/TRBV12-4	CASSYLKRGYTF
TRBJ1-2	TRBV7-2	CASSLDRAALYGYTF